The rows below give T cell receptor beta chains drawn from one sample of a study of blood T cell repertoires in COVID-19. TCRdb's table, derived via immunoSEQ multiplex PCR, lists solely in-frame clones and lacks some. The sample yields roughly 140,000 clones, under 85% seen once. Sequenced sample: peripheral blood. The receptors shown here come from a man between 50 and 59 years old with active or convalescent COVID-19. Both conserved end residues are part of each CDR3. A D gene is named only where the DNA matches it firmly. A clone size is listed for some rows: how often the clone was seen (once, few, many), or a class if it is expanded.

TGCGCCAGCAGCTTGGCCGGGCCTGGGGGCATTTCACCCCTCCACTTT,CASSLAGPGGISPLHF,NA,16,TRBV5-1,NA,TRBJ1-6
TGCGCCAGCACCCAGCCTGTGGGGACAGGGCCCTCTGAAGCTTTCTTT,CASTQPVGTGPSEAFF,TRBD1,16,TRBV10-2,NA,TRBJ1-1
TGTGCCAGCAGCCAAGGGGGGGACAGGGGCTGGGAGACCCAGTACTTC,CASSQGGDRGWETQYF,TRBD1,16,TRBV3-1/TRBV3-2,NA,TRBJ2-5
TGTGCCAGCAGCTTTGATTCTAGCGGTATGAGCTCCTACAATGAGCAGTTCTTC,CASSFDSSGMSSYNEQFF,TRBD2,18,TRBV11-3,NA,TRBJ2-1
TGTGCCAGCAGTCGGACAGGGCACAACACCATATATTTT,CASSRTGHNTIYF,TRBD1,13,TRBV27,few,TRBJ1-3
TGTGCCAGCAGTCCTAGCTCTGGGGCCAACGTCCTGACTTTC,CASSPSSGANVLTF,NA,14,TRBV6-5,once,TRBJ2-6
TGTGCCAGCAGCTCCGCAGGGAGGGGTGGCTACACCTTC,CASSSAGRGGYTF,NA,13,TRBV5-5,NA,TRBJ1-2
TGTGCCAGCAGTCCCTACTCCTACAATGAGCAGTTCTTC,CASSPYSYNEQFF,NA,13,TRBV4-2,NA,TRBJ2-1
TGTGCCAGCAGCCCCGGGCTAGCGGGATCCCACTTC,CASSPGLAGSHF,TRBD2,12,TRBV11-2,NA,TRBJ2-7
TGCAGCGTGGACCTCAGGGGTGAAGCTTTCTTT,CSVDLRGEAFF,NA,11,TRBV29-1,NA,TRBJ1-1
TGTGCCAGCAGCCTCGTTAATTCACCCCTCCACTTT,CASSLVNSPLHF,NA,12,TRBV14,NA,TRBJ1-6
TGTGCCAGCAGTGTCACAGGGGGGAATACTGAAGCTTTCTTT,CASSVTGGNTEAFF,TRBD1,14,TRBV9,few,TRBJ1-1
TGTGCCAGCACCTCTGGGGGCAGGACTAGCTCCTACAATGAGCAGTTCTTC,CASTSGGRTSSYNEQFF,NA,17,TRBV28,NA,TRBJ2-1
TGTGCCAGCAGCTACAGGGGAGAAGCTTTCTTT,CASSYRGEAFF,TRBD1,11,TRBV3-1/TRBV3-2,NA,TRBJ1-1
TGTGCCAGCAGCCAGGGAGGGGGGAACACTGAAGCTTTCTTT,CASSQGGGNTEAFF,NA,14,TRBV7-3,NA,TRBJ1-1
TGTGCCAGTAGTACGGACAGGGACGCCTATGGCTACACCTTC,CASSTDRDAYGYTF,TRBD1,14,TRBV19,NA,TRBJ1-2
TGTGCCAGCAGCAGTCCTTGGGGGAGGTCGAGGGATTCACCCCTCCACTTT,CASSSPWGRSRDSPLHF,NA,17,TRBV7-9,once,TRBJ1-6
TGTGCCAGCAGTCTATGGTTAAGCGGCACAGATACGCAGTATTTT,CASSLWLSGTDTQYF,NA,15,TRBV28,few,TRBJ2-3
TGTGCCAGCAGTTTAGGGACAGCCTCCTACGAGCAGTACTTC,CASSLGTASYEQYF,TRBD1,14,TRBV27,NA,TRBJ2-7
TGTGCCAGCAGCTTATTGGGGGGCTCTGGAAACACCATATATTTT,CASSLLGGSGNTIYF,NA,15,TRBV7-2,NA,TRBJ1-3
TGCAGCGTTGAACCGCACAGGGGGTTGAACACTGAAGCTTTCTTT,CSVEPHRGLNTEAFF,TRBD1,15,TRBV29-1,NA,TRBJ1-1
TGTGCCAGCAGCTTACTTCATGGCAGTGAAAAACTGTTTTTT,CASSLLHGSEKLFF,NA,14,TRBV11-2,once,TRBJ1-4
TGTGCCAGCAGCTTACTTCTAGAGGGGGAGAACACTGAAGCTTTCTTT,CASSLLLEGENTEAFF,NA,16,TRBV7-6,NA,TRBJ1-1